The present entry profiles one T cell receptor beta chain with its context. This CDR3 has 11 residues. Germline assignment: CDR1 MNHEY and CDR2 SMNVEV (reference sequence). Between the trimmed V and J ends, which lost 1 base and 8 bases, there was a span of 3 bases. This sample is drawn from a study of cytomegalovirus exposure and HLA in healthy donors. PCR used 60 Vbeta primers and 13 Jbeta primers. Using immunoSEQ multiplex PCR, the repertoire was profiled, and TCRdb retains in-frame clones only, with some absent. The table includes fewer than 200,000 clones, around 80% detected once. The sample was PBMCs. This receptor was taken from a female donor in good health and CMV-seronegative. The chain recombines TRBV27 with TRBJ2-1; no clear D gene. CDR3 region: CASSLFDEQFF. In nucleotides, the CDR3 is TGTGCCAGCAGTTTATTCGATGAGCAGTTCTTC.